Each of the 27 T cell receptor beta chains below was sequenced from the same sample in a study of T cell responses to AZD1222 COVID-19 vaccine. TCRdb's table, derived via immunoSEQ multiplex PCR, lists solely in-frame clones and lacks some. The sample lists 15,000 to 20,000 clones, around 83% occurring once. The sequencing used peripheral blood, collected 28 days after the second AZD1222 dose. The receptors shown here come from an adult who received the AZD1222 COVID-19 vaccine.

The CDR3 here is CASSPPSKSYEQYF. The DNA for the CDR3 is TGTGCCAGCTCACCACCATCCAAGTCCTACGAGCAGTACTTC. The chain uses TRBV18 and TRBJ2-7; D is unclear. The ends were cut back, 0 bases at V and 1 base at J, with 7 bases in the middle. The CDR3 runs to 14 residues. Germline V gene sequence: CDR1 KGHSH, CDR2 LQKENI.

J is TRBJ2-5 and V is TRBV3-1 (or the pseudogene TRBV3-2), with D possibly TRBD1 on 5 matching bases. Looked up from germline, CDR1 is LGHDT and CDR2 is YNNKEL (reference sequence). This CDR3 is 16 amino acids long. The V end was cut by 7 bases, the J end by 0 bases, with 18 bases between. The chain's CDR3 is CASTEGSQGYQETQYF. Here the CDR3 DNA reads TGTGCCAGCACAGAAGGTAGTCAGGGCTACCAAGAGACCCAGTACTTC.

This chain uses TRBV5-5 with TRBJ2-3; 7 positions agree with TRBD1. There are 14 residues in the CDR3. Germline CDR1 reads SGHKS; CDR2 reads YYEKEE (reference sequence). J was trimmed by 7 bases and V by 3 bases; bases with no gene match: 8. CDR3 residues: CASSYDRVGNTQYF. CDR3 sequence (DNA): TGTGCCAGCAGCTATGACAGGGTCGGGAATACGCAGTATTTT.

The chain employs TRBV6-2 or TRBV6-3 and TRBJ2-1; 8 bases fit TRBD1. Germline V gene data show CDR1 as MNHEY and CDR2 as SVGEGT. The trim removed 6 bases at V and 2 bases at J, leaving 6 bases unmatched. There are 15 residues in the CDR3. The CDR3 DNA follows: TGTGCCAGCAGCCCACAGGGGGGAACCTACAATGAGCAGTTCTTC. Its protein is CASSPQGGTYNEQFF.

The chain carries TRBV5-4 and TRBJ2-4; D possibly uses TRBD1 or TRBD2 (6 bases each). The germline V and J ends were trimmed by 1 base and 6 bases, with 8 bases remaining between them. The germline V gene has CDR1 SGHNT and CDR2 YYREEE (reference sequence). The CDR3 runs to 13 residues. The CDR3 region has the DNA TGTGCCAGCAGCTTGACGGGGGCAAACATTCAGTACTTC. Protein sequence: CASSLTGANIQYF.

The chain is built from TRBV5-1 and TRBJ2-7, with D perhaps matching TRBD1 (5 bases). Trimming removed 3 bases at V and 2 bases at J, with 15 bases between. CDR3 length equals 15 residues. Germline assignment: CDR1 SGHRS and CDR2 YFSETQ. The CDR3 sequence is CASSSLQGYPYEQYF. The CDR3 DNA follows: TGCGCCAGCAGCTCCCTCCAGGGATATCCCTACGAGCAGTACTTC.

The chain couples TRBV15 to TRBJ1-3; 9 bases match TRBD1. Trimming cost V 3 bases and J 0 bases; bases outside gene matches: 6. In germline, CDR1 is LNHNV, CDR2 YYDKDF (reference sequence). The CDR3 runs to 17 residues. Here the CDR3 DNA reads TGTGCCACCAGCAGGAGGGACAGGGCCTTCTCTGGAAACACCATATATTTT. Amino acids: CATSRRDRAFSGNTIYF.

The rearrangement links TRBV19 to TRBJ1-2; 7 nucleotides line up with TRBD1. CDR3 length: 13 amino acids. The V gene end was trimmed by 8 bases and the J gene end by 2 bases; junction bases not matched to a gene: 5. The germline gives CDR1 LNHDA, CDR2 SQIVND (reference sequence). CDR3 sequence reads: CASGRTGNYGYTF. The CDR3, as DNA: TGTGCCAGTGGGAGGACAGGAAACTATGGCTACACCTTC.

This chain links TRBV9 with TRBJ2-2; D is ambiguous. The V gene lost 0 bases and the J gene lost 7 bases, with 4 bases spanning the gap. Per germline, CDR1 SGDLS and CDR2 YYNGEE. This CDR3 is 12 amino acids long. The CDR3 protein is CASSVGSGELFF. The CDR3 nucleotides read TGTGCCAGCAGCGTAGGAAGCGGGGAGCTGTTTTTT.

There are a few counts of this clone. The rearrangement links TRBV7-9 to TRBJ2-1; TRBD2 matches at 12 bases. V was clipped by 1 base and J by 5 bases; unmatched bases: 9. Germline V gives CDR1 SEHNR, CDR2 FQNEAQ (reference sequence). This CDR3 comprises 18 residues. For the CDR3, the DNA is TGTGCCAGCAGCTTAGGAGCGTCTAGCGGGGGGGCTGACAATGAGCAGTTCTTC. This codes for CASSLGASSGGADNEQFF.

The V call is TRBV5-4, the J call TRBJ1-1; possible D gene TRBD1, 5 bases. V shed 5 bases and J shed 4 bases, with 18 bases lying between them. From germline, CDR1 is SGHNT and CDR2 YYREEE (reference sequence). The CDR3 contains 15 residues. CDR3 nucleotide sequence: TGTGCCAGCAGTAGCTCAATGGGGGGAGGCACTGAAGCTTTCTTT. This translates into CASSSSMGGGTEAFF.

This clone was counted a few times. The chain couples TRBV11-3 to TRBJ2-7; D not resolved. Trimming shortened V by 0 bases and J by 2 bases, and 11 bases separated the two germline ends. The CDR3 extends over 15 amino acids. Germline V gives CDR1 SGHNT, CDR2 YENEEA. The CDR3 sequence: CASSLEPSPAYEQYF. The CDR3 DNA reads TGTGCCAGCAGCTTAGAGCCGTCCCCCGCCTACGAGCAGTACTTC.

V usage is TRBV9 and J usage is TRBJ2-2; 10 nucleotides agree with TRBD1. The CDR3 covers 17 residues. The germline gives CDR1 SGDLS, CDR2 YYNGEE. Trimming cost V 4 bases and J 6 bases; bases outside gene matches: 12. The CDR3 sequence is CASSPYSGTGVAGELFF. The DNA for the CDR3 is TGTGCCAGCAGCCCTTATTCCGGGACAGGGGTCGCCGGGGAGCTGTTTTTT.

The chain links TRBV10-3 to TRBJ1-3, with TRBD1 as a possible D gene (5 bases). The V end was cut by 5 bases, the J end by 0 bases, with 14 bases between. The CDR3 consists of 16 residues. From germline, CDR1 is ENHRY and CDR2 SYGVKD. The CDR3 spells CAISRSSDISGNTIYF. The CDR3 nucleotides are TGTGCCATCAGTCGATCCTCGGACATCTCTGGAAACACCATATATTTT.

The rearrangement uses TRBV28 and TRBJ1-5, with D unresolved. V was pared by 6 bases and J by 0 bases, with 3 bases between. The germline V gene has CDR1 MDHEN and CDR2 SYDVKM. CDR3 length: 12 amino acids. The CDR3 is CASRVSNQPQHF. CDR3 bases: TGTGCCAGCAGGGTTAGCAATCAGCCCCAGCATTTT.

The chain joins TRBV6-5 to TRBJ2-3, with D perhaps being TRBD1 or TRBD2 (5 bases each). Germline V gene lookup returns CDR1 MNHEY and CDR2 SVGAGI. Between the trimmed V and J ends, which lost 2 bases and 0 bases, there was a span of 12 bases. This CDR3 region has 16 residues. The CDR3 DNA sequence: TGTGCCAGCAGTTACAGTGGGGACCCTAGCACAGATACGCAGTATTTT. Its translation is CASSYSGDPSTDTQYF.

This sequence joins TRBV18 and TRBJ1-5; D uncertain. Germline CDR1 is KGHSH and CDR2 is LQKENI. Deletions cut 5 bases from V and 4 bases from J, with 6 bases between. The CDR3 has 12 residues. The CDR3 loop is CASSAQNQPQHF. In DNA, the CDR3 is TGTGCCAGCTCAGCACAGAATCAGCCCCAGCATTTT.

This chain joins TRBV5-1 and TRBJ1-3; no reliable D call. Deletions cut 4 bases from V and 1 base from J, with 12 bases between. CDR3 size: 15 residues. From germline, CDR1 is SGHRS and CDR2 YFSETQ. The CDR3 bases are TGCGCCAGCAGCCCAACATCTAGTTCTGGAAACACCATATATTTT. Its translation is CASSPTSSSGNTIYF.

The sample holds one count of this clone. The chain couples TRBV6-5 to TRBJ1-1; unclear D gene. V dropped 11 bases and J dropped 0 bases, with 13 bases sitting between them. Germline lookup yields CDR1 MNHEY and CDR2 SVGAGI. This CDR3 region has 13 residues. CDR3 protein: CASRHIMNTEAFF. In DNA, the CDR3 is TGTGCCTCTCGACACATCATGAACACTGAAGCTTTCTTT.

V is TRBV30 and J is TRBJ2-7; 7 nucleotides line up with TRBD1. J was trimmed by 0 bases and V by 7 bases; bases with no gene match: 6. CDR1 and CDR2 from the germline V gene are GTSNPN and SVGIG (reference sequence). The CDR3 length is 13 residues. The CDR3 DNA is TGTGCCTCCAGGGACAGAGTCTCCTACGAGCAGTACTTC. It codes for CASRDRVSYEQYF.

The V call is TRBV5-1, the J call TRBJ1-1, with D perhaps matching TRBD1 (5 bases). CDR1 and CDR2 from the germline V gene are SGHRS and YFSETQ. The CDR3 sequence is 15 residues long. V lost 0 bases and J lost 4, with 13 bases in between. The CDR3 DNA sequence: TGCGCCAGCAGCTTGGGGTCGGGGGGAGCCACTGAAGCTTTCTTT. Protein sequence: CASSLGSGGATEAFF.

CDR3: CASNRGFDEQYF. The CDR3, as DNA: TGTGCCAGCAACAGGGGTTTCGACGAGCAGTACTTC. The chain is built from TRBV28 and TRBJ2-7; TRBD1 agrees at 7 bases. Germline assignment: CDR1 MDHEN and CDR2 SYDVKM. J was trimmed by 5 bases and V by 7 bases; bases with no gene match: 5. This CDR3 is 12 amino acids long.

The gene calls are TRBV28 and TRBJ2-5; D not certain. Trimming left V 4 bases short and J 5 bases short, with 11 bases between. CDR3 length: 13 amino acids. The germline CDR1 and CDR2 sequences are MDHEN and SYDVKM. The CDR3 reads CASSSRRTETQYF. The CDR3, as DNA: TGTGCCAGCAGTTCGCGGAGAACGGAGACCCAGTACTTC.

The V gene is TRBV13, the J gene TRBJ1-1; no firm D call. From germline, CDR1 is PRHDT and CDR2 FYEKMQ (reference sequence). CDR3 length: 13 amino acids. The germline V and J ends were trimmed by 0 bases and 8 bases, with 10 bases remaining between them. CDR3: CASSLGAGTEAFF. The CDR3 coding sequence is TGTGCCAGCAGCTTAGGCGCGGGTACAGAAGCTTTCTTT.

This clone was seen just once. The J gene is TRBJ2-7, the V gene TRBV5-4; 9 bases are a match to TRBD1. There are 16 residues in the CDR3. The germline V gene has CDR1 SGHNT and CDR2 YYREEE (reference sequence). V lost 4 bases and J lost 7; bases outside the gene matches: 15. CDR3 amino acids: CASSPKFGTGLLEQYF. The CDR3 DNA sequence: TGTGCCAGCAGCCCCAAGTTTGGGACAGGGTTATTAGAGCAGTACTTC.

This clone appeared a few times. The genes are TRBV27 and TRBJ2-7, with D perhaps TRBD1 (5 bases). The ends were cut back, 7 bases at V and 0 bases at J, with 16 bases in the middle. The length of the CDR3 is 15 residues. Germline CDR1 is MNHEY and CDR2 is SMNVEV (reference sequence). The CDR3 reads CASTPSRDASYEQYF. The CDR3 DNA sequence: TGTGCCAGCACCCCGTCCAGGGATGCCTCCTACGAGCAGTACTTC.

This clone was seen just once. The V call is TRBV7-9, the J call TRBJ2-7, with 10 nucleotides matching TRBD1. V lost 5 bases, J lost 3 bases, and 7 bases stayed unmatched. The V gene's germline CDR1 is SEHNR and CDR2 FQNEAQ (reference sequence). The CDR3 consists of 15 residues. The CDR3, as DNA: TGTGCCAGCAGCCTGGGACAGGGGCAGAGCTACGAGCAGTACTTC. Its translation is CASSLGQGQSYEQYF.